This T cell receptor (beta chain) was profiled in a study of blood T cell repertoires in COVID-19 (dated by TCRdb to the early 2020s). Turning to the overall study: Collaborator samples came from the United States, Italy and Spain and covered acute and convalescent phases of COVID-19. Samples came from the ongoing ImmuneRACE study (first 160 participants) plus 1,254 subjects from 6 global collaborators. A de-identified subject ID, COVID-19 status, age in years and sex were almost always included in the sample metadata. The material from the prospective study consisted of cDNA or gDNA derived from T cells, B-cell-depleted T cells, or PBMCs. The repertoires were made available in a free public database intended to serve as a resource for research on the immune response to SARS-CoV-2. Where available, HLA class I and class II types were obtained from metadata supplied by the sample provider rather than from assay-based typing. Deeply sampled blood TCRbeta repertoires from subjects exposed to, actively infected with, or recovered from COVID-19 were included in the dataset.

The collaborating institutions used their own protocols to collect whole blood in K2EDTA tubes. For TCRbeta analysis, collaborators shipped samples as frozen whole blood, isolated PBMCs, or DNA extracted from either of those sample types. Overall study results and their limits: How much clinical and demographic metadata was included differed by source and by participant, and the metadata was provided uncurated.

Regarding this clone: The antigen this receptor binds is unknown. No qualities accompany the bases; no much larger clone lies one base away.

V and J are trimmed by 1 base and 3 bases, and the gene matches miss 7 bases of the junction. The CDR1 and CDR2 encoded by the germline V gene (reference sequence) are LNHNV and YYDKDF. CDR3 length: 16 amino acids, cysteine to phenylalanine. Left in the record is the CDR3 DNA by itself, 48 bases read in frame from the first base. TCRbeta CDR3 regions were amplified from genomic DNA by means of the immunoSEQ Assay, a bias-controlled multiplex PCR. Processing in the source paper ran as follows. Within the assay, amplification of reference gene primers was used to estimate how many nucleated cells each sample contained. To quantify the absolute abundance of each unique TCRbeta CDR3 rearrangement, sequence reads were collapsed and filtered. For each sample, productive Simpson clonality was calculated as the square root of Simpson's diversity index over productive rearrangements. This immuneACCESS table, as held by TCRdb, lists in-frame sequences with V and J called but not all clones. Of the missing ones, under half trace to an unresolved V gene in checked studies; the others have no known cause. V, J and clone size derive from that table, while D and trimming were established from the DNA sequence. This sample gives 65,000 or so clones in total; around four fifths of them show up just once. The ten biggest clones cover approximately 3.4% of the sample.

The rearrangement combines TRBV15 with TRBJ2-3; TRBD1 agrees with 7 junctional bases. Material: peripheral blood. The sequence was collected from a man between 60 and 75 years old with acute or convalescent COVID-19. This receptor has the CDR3 CATSRAQGGRTDTQYF. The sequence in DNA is TGTGCCACCAGCAGAGCCCAAGGGGGCCGAACAGATACGCAGTATTTT.